This TCR beta chain was identified in a study of blood T cell repertoires in COVID-19 (dated by TCRdb to about 2020). About the study as a whole: The collaborator samples originated in the United States, Italy and Spain and spanned the acute and convalescent phases of COVID-19. The prospective study material was composed of cDNA or gDNA derived from T cells, B-cell-depleted T cells, or PBMCs. Sample metadata almost always included a de-identified subject ID, COVID-19 status, age in years and sex. The samples were drawn from the first 160 participants of the ongoing ImmuneRACE study and from 1,254 subjects provided by 6 global collaborators. Deeply sampled blood TCRbeta repertoires from subjects exposed to, actively infected with, or recovered from COVID-19 were included in the dataset. A freely available public database, intended as a resource for researchers studying the immune response to SARS-CoV-2, is where the repertoires were released. Where available, HLA class I and class II types were obtained from metadata supplied by the sample provider rather than from assay-based typing. Study-level results and caveats: The amount of clinical and demographic metadata varied by source and participant and was provided uncurated.

TCRbeta CDR3 regions were amplified from genomic DNA by means of the immunoSEQ Assay, a bias-controlled multiplex PCR. Per the source publication's procedure: Within the assay, amplification of reference gene primers was used to estimate how many nucleated cells each sample contained. Sequence reads were collapsed and filtered to measure the absolute abundance of every unique TCRbeta CDR3 rearrangement. Productive Simpson clonality was computed per sample as the square root of Simpson's diversity index over productive rearrangements. TCRdb stores this immuneACCESS table with in-frame sequences only. Part of the clones is absent; in the studies checked, under half of the shortfall reflects unresolved V genes, and no reason is known for the rest. V and J calls and clone size are given by that table; D and trimming were obtained from the DNA. This sample gives a few hundred thousand clones in total; roughly 85% of them show up just once. More than 4% of the sample lies in the top ten.

Remarks on this clone: Its antigen is still unknown. No clone much larger than this one lies a single base away; base qualities are absent.

Taken from cysteine to phenylalanine, the CDR3 has 17 residues. Only the CDR3 portion is preserved as DNA: 51 bases, with reading frame beginning at the first base. In the germline V gene, CDR1 corresponds to SGHVS and CDR2 to FQNEAQ. V gives up 4 bases and J gives up 0 bases, and the segment between their germline ends measures 16 bases. Participants in the prospective study were aged about 18 to 95 years, lived in 20 to 30 United States geographic areas, and enrolled through a virtual design. Cohort assignment in the prospective study relied on participant-reported clinical history from a screening survey and a study questionnaire. Recovered participants in ImmuneRACE Cohort 3 were defined as having two consecutive negative NP/OP PCR tests, clearance from a healthcare professional, or resolution of symptoms. Each participant in the prospective study had whole blood, serum and a nasopharyngeal or oropharyngeal swab collected by mobile phlebotomists. Over an approximately 2-month period, participants in the prospective study had the option of providing additional blood draws and questionnaires. Prospective study blood samples were shipped either frozen or at room temperature before DNA extraction.

This TCR was recovered from a woman aged 30 to 39 who had recovered from COVID-19. Sequencing used PBMCs or T cells enriched from blood (not recorded which). The chain is made from TRBV7-8 and TRBJ1-3, with no reliable assignment of the D segment. This receptor carries the CDR3 CASSSDIPRGSGNTIYF. The nucleotides read TGTGCCAGCAGCTCAGATATCCCACGCGGCTCTGGAAACACCATATATTTT. The entire variable domain, with the stretches around the CDR3 drawn from the reference TRBV7-8 and TRBJ1-3 proteins, is GAGVSQSPRYKVAKRGQDVALRCDPISGHVSLFWYQQALGQGPEFLTYFQNEAQLDKSGLPSDRFFAERPEGSVSTLKIQRTQQEDSAVYLCASSSDIPRGSGNTIYFGEGSWLTVV.